This T cell receptor (beta chain) was obtained from a study of blood T cell repertoires in COVID-19. Study-level background: Sites across the United States, Italy and Spain contributed samples from acute and convalescent COVID-19. Nucleic acid was either cDNA or gDNA, and it came from T cells, B-cell-depleted T cells, or PBMCs.

Original analysis: Researchers report that nucleated cell counts were estimated from reference gene primer amplification. Profiling relied on immunoSEQ multiplex PCR, and the TCRdb table lists in-frame clones only, not all of them. V, J and clone size are taken as reported in that table, and D and trimming were inferred from the DNA itself. The data show over 200,000 clones, approximately 90% seen once. The junction had 17 bases not matched to a gene; V was cut back by 8 bases and J by 7 bases. In germline, CDR1 is MDHEN, CDR2 SYDVKM. This CDR3 has 15 residues. Input material: peripheral blood. This TCR derives from a man aged 60 to 75 with COVID-19, enrolled during active disease. The genes are TRBV28 and TRBJ2-7; 7 nucleotides agree with TRBD2. The CDR3 nucleotides read TGTGCCAGCTCTACCGCTGGGCTAGCGGAGAGGGAGCAGTACTTC. Translating it yields CASSTAGLAEREQYF.